The 2 T cell receptor beta chains given below trace back to one sample, sequenced in a study of spatial heterogeneity in lung cancer. Time point specified: sample taken at primary tumor resection. Sequencing covered unsorted whole RNA taken from tumor, nontumor lung or frozen PBMC. TCRdb reanalysed the 5' RACE reads using MiXCR and keeps one entry per CDR3 protein. The sample shows about 11,000 distinct CDR3 sequences, about 3.7% of them seen only once. The specimen was PBMCs, collected at surgery. Source of these receptors: a female donor with early-stage non-small cell lung cancer.

This clonotype has a count of ten or more. A library made for alpha chains picked up this beta chain off target, so its size means little. The chain couples TRBV28 to TRBJ2-2; 11 bases agree with TRBD2. Losses at the gene ends were 11 bases for V and 1 base for J; bases not matched to a gene: 15. The CDR3 is 18 residues long. Germline loops: CDR1 MDHEN, CDR2 SYDVKM. As DNA, the CDR3 is TGTGCCTCGCTTTCTCGGGCTAGCGGGAGGCGGAACACCGGGGAGCTGTTTTTT. It is translated as CASLSRASGRRNTGELFF.

This clonotype came up many times. As an off-target read in a library built for alpha chains, this beta chain has a frequency of little significance. This sequence joins TRBV20-1 and TRBJ1-5; D is ambiguous. The CDR3 extends over 14 amino acids. Trimming left V 1 base short and J 3 bases short, with 10 bases between. CDR1 DFQATT and CDR2 SNEGSKA come from the germline V gene (reference sequence). CDR3 bases: TGCAGTGCTAGAGGGGGTGGGGACAATCAGCCCCAGCATTTT. Translating gives CSARGGGDNQPQHF.